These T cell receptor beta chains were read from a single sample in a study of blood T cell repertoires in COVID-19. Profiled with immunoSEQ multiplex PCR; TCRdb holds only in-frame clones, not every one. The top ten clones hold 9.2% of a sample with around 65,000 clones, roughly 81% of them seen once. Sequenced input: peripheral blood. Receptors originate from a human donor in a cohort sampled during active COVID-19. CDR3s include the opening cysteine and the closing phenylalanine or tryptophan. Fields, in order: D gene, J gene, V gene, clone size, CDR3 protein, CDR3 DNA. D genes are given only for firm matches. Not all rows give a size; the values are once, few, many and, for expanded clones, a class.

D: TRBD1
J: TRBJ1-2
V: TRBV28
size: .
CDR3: CASRSLDRGNYGYTF
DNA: TGTGCCAGCAGATCCCTTGACAGGGGTAACTATGGCTACACCTTC

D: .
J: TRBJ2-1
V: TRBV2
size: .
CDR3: CASSDYRLYNEQFF
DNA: TGTGCCAGCAGTGATTACAGGCTTTACAATGAGCAGTTCTTC

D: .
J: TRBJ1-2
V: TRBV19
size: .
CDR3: CASSVDSGTYGYTF
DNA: TGTGCCAGTAGTGTCGACAGTGGAACTTATGGCTACACCTTC

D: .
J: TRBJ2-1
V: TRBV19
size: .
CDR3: CASSTFGGMVNEQFF
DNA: TGTGCCAGTAGTACGTTCGGCGGGATGGTGAATGAGCAGTTCTTC

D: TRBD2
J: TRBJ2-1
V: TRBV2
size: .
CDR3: CASSEGAGGAYNEQFF
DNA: TGTGCCAGCAGCGAAGGTGCGGGAGGGGCTTACAATGAGCAGTTCTTC

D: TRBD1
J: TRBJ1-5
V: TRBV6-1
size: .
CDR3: CASSERTGPNQPQHF
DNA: TGTGCCAGCAGTGAAAGGACAGGGCCGAATCAGCCCCAGCATTTT

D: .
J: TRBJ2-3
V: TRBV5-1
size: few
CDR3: CASSLQGGGSTDTQYF
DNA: TGCGCCAGCAGCTTACAGGGAGGGGGTAGCACAGATACGCAGTATTTT

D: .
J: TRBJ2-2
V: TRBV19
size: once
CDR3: CASSLQGFLSGELFF
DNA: TGTGCCAGTAGTCTCCAGGGGTTCCTTTCCGGGGAGCTGTTTTTT

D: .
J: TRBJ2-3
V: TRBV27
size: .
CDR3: CASSFEVEGTDTQYF
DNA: TGTGCCAGCAGTTTTGAGGTAGAGGGTACAGATACGCAGTATTTT

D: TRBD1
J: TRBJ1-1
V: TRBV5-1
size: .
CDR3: CASSLTGVIVTGEAFF
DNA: TGCGCCAGCAGCCTGACAGGGGTAATAGTGACTGGTGAAGCTTTCTTT

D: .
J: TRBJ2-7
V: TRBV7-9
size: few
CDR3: CASSLAYVVWQGEVHEQYF
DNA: TGTGCCAGCAGCTTAGCATATGTAGTTTGGCAGGGTGAGGTTCACGAGCAGTACTTC

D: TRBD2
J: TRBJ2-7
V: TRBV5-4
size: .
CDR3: CASSLTSGSYEQYF
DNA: TGTGCCAGCAGCTTAACTAGCGGGAGTTACGAGCAGTACTTC

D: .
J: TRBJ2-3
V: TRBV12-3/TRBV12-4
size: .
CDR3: CASTTPAHDTQYF
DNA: TGTGCCAGCACCACACCCGCCCATGATACGCAGTATTTT

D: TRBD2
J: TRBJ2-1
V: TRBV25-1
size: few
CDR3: CASSDPLLAGENNEQFF
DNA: TGTGCCAGCAGTGATCCTTTACTAGCGGGAGAGAACAATGAGCAGTTCTTC

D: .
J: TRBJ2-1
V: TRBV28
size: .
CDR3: CASSPHLLVNEQFF
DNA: TGTGCCAGCAGCCCACACCTACTAGTCAATGAGCAGTTCTTC

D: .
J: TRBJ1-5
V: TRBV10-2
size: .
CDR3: CASRGGEAEFQPQHF
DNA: TGCGCCAGCAGGGGAGGGGAGGCGGAATTTCAGCCCCAGCATTTT

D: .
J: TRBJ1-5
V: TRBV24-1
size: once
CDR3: CATSPGRGIYSNQPQHF
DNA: TGTGCCACCAGCCCCGGGAGGGGGATTTATAGCAATCAGCCCCAGCATTTT

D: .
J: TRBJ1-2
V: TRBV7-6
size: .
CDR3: CASSLGGQLSRGGYTF
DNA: TGTGCCAGCAGCTTAGGGGGGCAGCTCAGCCGGGGTGGCTACACCTTC

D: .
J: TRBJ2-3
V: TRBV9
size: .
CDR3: CASSVVQNTDTQYF
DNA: TGTGCCAGCAGCGTAGTTCAGAACACAGATACGCAGTATTTT

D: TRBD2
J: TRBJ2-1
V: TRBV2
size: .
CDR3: CARSGLALANEQFF
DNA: TGTGCCAGATCGGGACTAGCGCTTGCCAATGAGCAGTTCTTC

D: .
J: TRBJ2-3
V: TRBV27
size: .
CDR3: CASSLAGTDTQYF
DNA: TGTGCCAGCAGTTTAGCGGGCACAGATACGCAGTATTTT

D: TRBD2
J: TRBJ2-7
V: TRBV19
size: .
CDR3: CASSIRAGGPNEQYF
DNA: TGTGCCAGTAGTATTCGCGCGGGAGGGCCAAACGAGCAGTACTTC

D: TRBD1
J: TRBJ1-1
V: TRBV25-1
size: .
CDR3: CASKTGVRTEAFF
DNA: TGTGCCAGCAAGACAGGGGTGAGGACTGAAGCTTTCTTT

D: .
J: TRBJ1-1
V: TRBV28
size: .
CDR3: CASRTTGKSSRDTEAFF
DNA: TGTGCCAGCAGAACTACAGGGAAATCCTCCCGGGACACTGAAGCTTTCTTT

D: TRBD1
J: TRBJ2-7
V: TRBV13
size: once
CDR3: CASSPGTGAYEQYF
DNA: TGTGCCAGCAGCCCCGGGACAGGGGCCTACGAGCAGTACTTC

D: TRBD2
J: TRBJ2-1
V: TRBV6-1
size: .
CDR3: CASSVSAGGPDDEQFF
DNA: TGTGCCAGCAGTGTATCAGCGGGAGGGCCTGATGATGAGCAGTTCTTC

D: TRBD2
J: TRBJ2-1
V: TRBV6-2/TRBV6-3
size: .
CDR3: CASSYRAGGGSYNEQFF
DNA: TGTGCCAGCAGTTACCGCGCGGGGGGGGGCTCCTACAATGAGCAGTTCTTC

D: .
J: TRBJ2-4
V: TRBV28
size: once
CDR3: CASSNPSGGAKNIQYF
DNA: TGTGCCAGCAGTAACCCCTCAGGCGGGGCCAAAAACATTCAGTACTTC

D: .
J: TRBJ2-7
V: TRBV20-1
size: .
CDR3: CSANQIYEQYF
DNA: TGCAGTGCTAACCAGATCTACGAGCAGTACTTC